The sequence of this T cell receptor (beta chain) was determined in a study of T cell repertoires in cytomegalovirus infection. From the reads, TCRdb called clonotypes with MiXCR, one entry per CDR3 protein. This sample has 650,000 to 900,000 distinct CDR3 sequences, with 29% found just once. V lost 0 bases, J lost 5 bases, and 16 bases lay in between. The CDR3 runs 16 residues. Germline assignment: CDR1 MNHNY and CDR2 SVGAGI (reference sequence). Notes on this clonotype: Its antigen is not identified.

Study-level points and caveats: HLA-C-restricted TCR beta clonotypes specific for CMV led the ex vivo response.

This sequence joins TRBV6-6 and TRBJ2-5, with TRBD2 as a possible D gene (7 bases). This TCR was recovered from a human donor in good health (CMV status not recorded). Some clones in this sample may be carry-over from other donors' samples. Material: cultured CD8+ T cells from PBMCs, obtained from culture after CMV antigen stimulation. The chain's CDR3 is CASSYSLGGARETQYF. The CDR3 nucleotides read TGTGCCAGCAGTTACTCTCTGGGGGGGGCGCGGGAGACCCAGTACTTC.